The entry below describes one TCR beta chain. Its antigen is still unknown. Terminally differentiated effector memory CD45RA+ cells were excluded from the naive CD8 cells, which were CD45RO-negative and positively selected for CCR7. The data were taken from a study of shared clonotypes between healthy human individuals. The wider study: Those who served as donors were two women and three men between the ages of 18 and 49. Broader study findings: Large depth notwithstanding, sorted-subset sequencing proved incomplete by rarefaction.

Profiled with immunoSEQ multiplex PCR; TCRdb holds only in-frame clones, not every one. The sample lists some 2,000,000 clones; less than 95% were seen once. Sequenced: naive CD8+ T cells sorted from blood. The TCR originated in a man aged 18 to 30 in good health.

DNA of the CDR3: TGCGCCAGCAGCTTGCGGGACGGACGATACGAGCAGTACTTC. Its translation is CASSLRDGRYEQYF. V is TRBV5-1 and J is TRBJ2-7; D may correspond to TRBD1 or TRBD2 (5 bases each). V was pared by 1 base and J by 4 bases, with 12 bases between. Germline V gene data show CDR1 as SGHRS and CDR2 as YFSETQ. This CDR3 is built from 14 residues. Drawing the rest from reference TRBV5-1 and TRBJ2-7, the complete variable domain is KAGVTQTPRYLIKTRGQQVTLSCSPISGHRSVSWYQQTPGQGLQFLFEYFSETQRNKGNFPGRFSGRQFSNSRSEMNVSTLELGDSALYLCASSLRDGRYEQYFGPGTRLTVT.